Reported below is one T cell receptor (beta chain). The record originates from a study of Ad26.COV2.S vaccination and SARS-CoV-2 variants. Study-level background: Vaccine-arm donor from the placebo-controlled COV1001 Ad26.COV2.S trial.

Documented treatment: roughly 20 received Ad26.COV2.S at low or high dose, single or two shots; about 5 received placebo; per-sample allocation not given. Day 63 after the first vaccine or placebo injection was the time point for sampling. CDR1 is LNHDA, CDR2 SQIVND, per germline (reference sequence). The CDR3 contains 14 residues. V dropped 7 bases and J dropped 4; count of bases not matched to a gene: 8. Assay: immunoSEQ multiplex PCR; the TCRdb copy retains only in-frame clones and omits some. Altogether more than 300,000 clones are present, about 86% being singletons, with the ten largest covering approximately 2%.

This chain uses TRBV19 with TRBJ1-2; 8 nucleotides line up with TRBD1. This specimen consisted of peripheral blood, obtained in a trial of Ad26.COV2.S vaccine versus placebo. This receptor was identified in a person aged 18-65 years who received the Ad26.COV2.S COVID-19 vaccine or a placebo. This CDR3 is CASTRQGQGYGYTF. The CDR3 DNA is TGTGCCAGTACCAGACAGGGGCAAGGCTATGGCTACACCTTC.